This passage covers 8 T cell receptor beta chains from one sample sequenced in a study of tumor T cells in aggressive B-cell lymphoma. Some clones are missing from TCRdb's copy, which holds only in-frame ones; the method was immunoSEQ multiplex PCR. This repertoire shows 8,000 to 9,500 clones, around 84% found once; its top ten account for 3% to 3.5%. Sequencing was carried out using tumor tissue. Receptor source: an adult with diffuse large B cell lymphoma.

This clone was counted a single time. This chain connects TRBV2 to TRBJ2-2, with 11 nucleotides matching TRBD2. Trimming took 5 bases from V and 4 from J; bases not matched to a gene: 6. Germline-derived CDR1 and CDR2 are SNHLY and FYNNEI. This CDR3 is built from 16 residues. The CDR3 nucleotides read TGTGCCAGCAGTTGGGTAGCGGGGGGGGCCACCGGGGAGCTGTTTTTT. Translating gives CASSWVAGGATGELFF.

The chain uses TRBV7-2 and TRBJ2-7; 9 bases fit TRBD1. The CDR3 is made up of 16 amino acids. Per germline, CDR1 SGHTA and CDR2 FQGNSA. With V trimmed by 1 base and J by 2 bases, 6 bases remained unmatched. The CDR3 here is CASSLGPGQGTYEQYF. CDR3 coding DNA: TGTGCCAGCAGCTTAGGTCCGGGACAGGGAACCTACGAGCAGTACTTC.

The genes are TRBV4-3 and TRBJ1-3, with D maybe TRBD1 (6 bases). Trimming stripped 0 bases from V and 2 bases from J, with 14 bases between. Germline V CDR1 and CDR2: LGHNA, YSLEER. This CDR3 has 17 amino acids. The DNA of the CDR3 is TGCGCCAGCAGCCAAGACCTCAGGGGAAGGACTGGAAACACCATATATTTT. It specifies CASSQDLRGRTGNTIYF.

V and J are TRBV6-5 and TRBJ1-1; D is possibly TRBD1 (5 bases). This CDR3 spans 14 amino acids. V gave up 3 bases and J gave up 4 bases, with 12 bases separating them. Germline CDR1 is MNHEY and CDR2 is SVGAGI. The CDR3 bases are TGTGCCAGCAGTTATTTGGGGGAGGCCACTGAAGCTTTCTTT. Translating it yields CASSYLGEATEAFF.

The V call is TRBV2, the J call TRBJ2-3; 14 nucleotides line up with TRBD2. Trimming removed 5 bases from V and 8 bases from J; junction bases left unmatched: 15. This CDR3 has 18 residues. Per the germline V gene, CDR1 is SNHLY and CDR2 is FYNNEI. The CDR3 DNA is TGTGCCAGCAGTAGGACTAGCGGGGGGATCCGTTCAGGTGCTACGCAGTATTTT. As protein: CASSRTSGGIRSGATQYF. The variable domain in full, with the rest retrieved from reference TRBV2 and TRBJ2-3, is EPEVTQTPSHQVTQMGQEVILRCVPISNHLYFYWYRQILGQKVEFLVSFYNNEISEKSEIFDDQFSVERPDGSNFTLKIRSTKLEDSAMYFCASSRTSGGIRSGATQYFGPGTRLTVL.

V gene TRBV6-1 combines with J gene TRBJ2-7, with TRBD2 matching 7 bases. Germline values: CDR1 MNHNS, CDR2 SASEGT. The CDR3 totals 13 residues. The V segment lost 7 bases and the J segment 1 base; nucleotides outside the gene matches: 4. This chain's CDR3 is CASTTGGSYEQYF. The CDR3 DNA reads TGTGCCAGCACCACGGGAGGTTCCTACGAGCAGTACTTC.

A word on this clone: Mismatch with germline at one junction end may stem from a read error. CDR3 protein: CASSVVASGGEALF. As DNA, the CDR3 is TGTGCCAGCAGCGTAGTAGCTAGCGGGGGTGAGGCCCTCTTC. The chain is built from TRBV9 and TRBJ2-1; 10 nucleotides match TRBD2. The CDR3 spans 14 residues. The V gene's germline CDR1 is SGDLS and CDR2 YYNGEE.

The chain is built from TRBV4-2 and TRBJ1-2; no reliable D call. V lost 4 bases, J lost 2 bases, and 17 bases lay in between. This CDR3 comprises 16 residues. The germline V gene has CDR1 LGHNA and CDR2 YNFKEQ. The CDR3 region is CASSRIEGQGNYGYTF. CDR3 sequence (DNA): TGTGCCAGCAGCCGTATTGAGGGCCAAGGGAACTATGGCTACACCTTC.